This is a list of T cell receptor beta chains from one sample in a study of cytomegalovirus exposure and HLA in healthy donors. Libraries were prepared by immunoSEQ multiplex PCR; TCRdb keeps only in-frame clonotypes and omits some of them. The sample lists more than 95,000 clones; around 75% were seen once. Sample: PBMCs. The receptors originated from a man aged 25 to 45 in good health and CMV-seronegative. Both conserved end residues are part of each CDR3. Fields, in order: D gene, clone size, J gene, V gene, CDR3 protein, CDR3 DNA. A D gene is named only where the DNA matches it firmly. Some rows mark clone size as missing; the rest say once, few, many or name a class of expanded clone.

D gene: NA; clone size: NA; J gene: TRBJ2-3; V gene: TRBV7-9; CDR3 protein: CASSLSAGVDTQYF; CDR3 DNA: TGTGCCAGCAGCTTAAGTGCCGGTGTAGATACGCAGTATTTT
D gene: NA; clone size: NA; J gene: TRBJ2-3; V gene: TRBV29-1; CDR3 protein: CSGGRSTDTQYF; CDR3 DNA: TGCAGCGGGGGCAGGTCTACAGATACGCAGTATTTT
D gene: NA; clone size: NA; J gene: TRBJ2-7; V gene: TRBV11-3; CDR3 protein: CASSINRVGEQYF; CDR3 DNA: TGTGCCAGCAGCATTAACAGGGTTGGCGAGCAGTACTTC
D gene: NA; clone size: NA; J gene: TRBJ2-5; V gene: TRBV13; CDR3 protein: CASSLEAGMQETQYF; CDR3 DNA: TGTGCCAGCAGCTTAGAGGCAGGGATGCAAGAGACCCAGTACTTC
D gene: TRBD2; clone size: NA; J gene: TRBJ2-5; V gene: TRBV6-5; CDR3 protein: CASRPSGLKETQYF; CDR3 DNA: TGTGCCAGCAGGCCTAGCGGGCTAAAAGAGACCCAGTACTTC
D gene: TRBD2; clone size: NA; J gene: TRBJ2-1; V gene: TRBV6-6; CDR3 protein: CASSSYGLAGRDEQFF; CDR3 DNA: TGTGCCAGCAGTAGTTACGGACTAGCGGGAAGGGATGAGCAGTTCTTC
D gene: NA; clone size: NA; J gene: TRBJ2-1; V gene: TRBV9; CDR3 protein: CASSVTGVNNEQFF; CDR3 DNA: TGTGCCAGCAGCGTAACCGGGGTTAACAATGAGCAGTTCTTC
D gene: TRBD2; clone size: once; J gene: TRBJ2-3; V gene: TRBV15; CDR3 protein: CATSRDSGSTDTQYF; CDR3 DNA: TGTGCCACCAGCAGAGATAGCGGGAGCACAGATACGCAGTATTTT
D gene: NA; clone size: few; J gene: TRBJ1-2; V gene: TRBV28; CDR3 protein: CASSPARGYGYTF; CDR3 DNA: TGTGCCAGCAGTCCCGCCAGGGGTTATGGCTACACCTTC
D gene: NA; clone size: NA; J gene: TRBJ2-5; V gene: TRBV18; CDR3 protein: CASSPLASEETQYF; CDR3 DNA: TGTGCCAGCTCACCACTAGCGAGTGAAGAGACCCAGTACTTC
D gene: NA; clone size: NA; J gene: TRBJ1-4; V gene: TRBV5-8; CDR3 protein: CASSEDNFNEKLFF; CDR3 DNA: TGTGCCAGCAGTGAGGACAATTTTAATGAAAAACTGTTTTTT
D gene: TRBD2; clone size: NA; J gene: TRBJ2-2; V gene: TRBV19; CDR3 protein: CASSISWTSGISGELFF; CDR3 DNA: TGTGCCAGTAGTATCTCTTGGACTAGCGGGATCTCCGGGGAGCTGTTTTTT
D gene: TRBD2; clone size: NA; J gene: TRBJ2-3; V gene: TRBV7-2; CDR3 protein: CASSQLAAKPDTQYF; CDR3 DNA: TGTGCCAGCAGCCAACTAGCGGCTAAACCAGATACGCAGTATTTT
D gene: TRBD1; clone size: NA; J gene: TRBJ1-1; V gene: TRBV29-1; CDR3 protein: CSTQGAGGSNTEAFF; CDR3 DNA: TGCAGCACTCAGGGCGCAGGGGGCTCGAACACTGAAGCTTTCTTT
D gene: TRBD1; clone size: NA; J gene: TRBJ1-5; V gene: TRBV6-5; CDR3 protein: CASNSLRDSNQPQHF; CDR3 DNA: TGTGCCAGCAATTCTCTCCGGGACAGTAATCAGCCCCAGCATTTT
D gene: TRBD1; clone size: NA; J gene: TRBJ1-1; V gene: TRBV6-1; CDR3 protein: CASTLTTGGSEAFF; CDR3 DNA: TGTGCCAGCACCCTAACGACAGGGGGCAGTGAAGCTTTCTTT
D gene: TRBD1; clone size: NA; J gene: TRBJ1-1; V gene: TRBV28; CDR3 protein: CATQDRVTLDRMNTEAFF; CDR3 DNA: TGTGCCACCCAGGACAGGGTTACACTCGACCGAATGAACACTGAAGCTTTCTTT
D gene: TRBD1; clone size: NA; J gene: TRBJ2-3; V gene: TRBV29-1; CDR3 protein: CSVRPGTGGPDTQYF; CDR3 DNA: TGCAGCGTAAGGCCGGGGACAGGGGGCCCAGATACGCAGTATTTT
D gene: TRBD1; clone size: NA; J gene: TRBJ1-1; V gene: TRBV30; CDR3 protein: CAWSAGTGGVPEAFF; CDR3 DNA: TGTGCCTGGAGTGCGGGGACAGGGGGCGTCCCTGAAGCTTTCTTT
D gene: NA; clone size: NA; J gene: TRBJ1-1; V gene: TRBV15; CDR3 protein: CATSRDYGEHPEAFF; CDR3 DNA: TGTGCCACCAGCAGAGATTACGGTGAGCACCCTGAAGCTTTCTTT
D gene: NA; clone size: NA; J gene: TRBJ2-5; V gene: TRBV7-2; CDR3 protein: CASSLTGSLETQYF; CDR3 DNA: TGTGCCAGCAGCTTAACGGGTAGCTTGGAGACCCAGTACTTC
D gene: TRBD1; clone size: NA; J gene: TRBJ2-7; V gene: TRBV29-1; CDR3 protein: CSVGDRGLEQYF; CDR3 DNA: TGCAGCGTTGGGGACAGGGGGCTCGAGCAGTACTTC
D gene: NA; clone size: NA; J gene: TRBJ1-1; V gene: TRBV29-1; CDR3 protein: CSAKLRGTEAFF; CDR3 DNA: TGCAGCGCAAAGCTCAGGGGCACTGAAGCTTTCTTT
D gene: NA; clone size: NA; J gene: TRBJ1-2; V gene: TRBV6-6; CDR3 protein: CASSYSMDSNYGYTF; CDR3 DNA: TGTGCCAGCAGTTACTCTATGGACAGTAACTATGGCTACACCTTC
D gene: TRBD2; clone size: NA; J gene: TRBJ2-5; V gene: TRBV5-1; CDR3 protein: CASSLAGGQETQYF; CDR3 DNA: TGCGCCAGCAGCTTGGCGGGGGGCCAAGAGACCCAGTACTTC
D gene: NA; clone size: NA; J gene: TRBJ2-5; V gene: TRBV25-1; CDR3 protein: CASSEGKGTSQETQYF; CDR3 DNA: TGTGCCAGCAGTGAAGGGAAAGGGACAAGCCAAGAGACCCAGTACTTC
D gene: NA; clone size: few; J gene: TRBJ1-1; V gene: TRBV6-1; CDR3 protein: CASRKGMNTEAFF; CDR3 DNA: TGTGCCAGCAGAAAGGGGATGAACACTGAAGCTTTCTTT
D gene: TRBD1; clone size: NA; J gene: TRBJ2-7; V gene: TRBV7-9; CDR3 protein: CASIPTGATYEQYF; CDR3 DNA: TGTGCCAGCATCCCGACAGGGGCAACATACGAGCAGTACTTC
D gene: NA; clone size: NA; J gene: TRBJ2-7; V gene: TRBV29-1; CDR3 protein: CSVLDSLLEQYF; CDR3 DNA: TGCAGCGTTCTGGACAGCCTCTTAGAGCAGTACTTC
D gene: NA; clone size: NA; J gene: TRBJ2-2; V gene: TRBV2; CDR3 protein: CASSLVQGNTGELFF; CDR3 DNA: TGTGCCAGCAGTCTTGTACAGGGAAACACCGGGGAGCTGTTTTTT
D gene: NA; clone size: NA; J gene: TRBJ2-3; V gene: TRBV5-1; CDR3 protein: CASRSGLSTDTQYF; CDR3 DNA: TGCGCCAGCAGAAGCGGACTTAGCACAGATACGCAGTATTTT
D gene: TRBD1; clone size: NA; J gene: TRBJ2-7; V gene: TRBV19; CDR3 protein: CASSTRQGSYEQYF; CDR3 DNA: TGTGCCAGTAGTACCCGACAGGGCTCCTACGAGCAGTACTTC
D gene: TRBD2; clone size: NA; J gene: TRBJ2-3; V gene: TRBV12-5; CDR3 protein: CASGLGASGGARGDTQYF; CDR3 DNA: TGTGCTAGTGGTTTGGGTGCTAGCGGGGGGGCCAGGGGAGATACGCAGTATTTT
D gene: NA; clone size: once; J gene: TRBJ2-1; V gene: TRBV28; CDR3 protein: CASSLANEQFF; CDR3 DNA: TGTGCCAGCAGTTTGGCTAATGAGCAGTTCTTC
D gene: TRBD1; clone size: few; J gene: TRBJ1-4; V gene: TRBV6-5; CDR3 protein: CASSRYTGGKLFF; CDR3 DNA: TGTGCCAGCAGTAGATACACAGGGGGAAAACTGTTTTTT
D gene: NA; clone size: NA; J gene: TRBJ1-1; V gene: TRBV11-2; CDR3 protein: CASSLGVGGYTEAFF; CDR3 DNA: TGTGCCAGCAGCTTAGGGGTGGGAGGGTACACTGAAGCTTTCTTT
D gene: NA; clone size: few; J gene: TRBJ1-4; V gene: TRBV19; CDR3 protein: CASSTRGVYEKLFF; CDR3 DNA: TGTGCCAGTAGTACGCGCGGGGTGTACGAAAAACTGTTTTTT
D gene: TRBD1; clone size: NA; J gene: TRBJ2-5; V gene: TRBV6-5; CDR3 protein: CASSYSIGQGIKTQYF; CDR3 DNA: TGTGCCAGCAGTTACTCCATCGGACAGGGGATAAAGACCCAGTACTTC